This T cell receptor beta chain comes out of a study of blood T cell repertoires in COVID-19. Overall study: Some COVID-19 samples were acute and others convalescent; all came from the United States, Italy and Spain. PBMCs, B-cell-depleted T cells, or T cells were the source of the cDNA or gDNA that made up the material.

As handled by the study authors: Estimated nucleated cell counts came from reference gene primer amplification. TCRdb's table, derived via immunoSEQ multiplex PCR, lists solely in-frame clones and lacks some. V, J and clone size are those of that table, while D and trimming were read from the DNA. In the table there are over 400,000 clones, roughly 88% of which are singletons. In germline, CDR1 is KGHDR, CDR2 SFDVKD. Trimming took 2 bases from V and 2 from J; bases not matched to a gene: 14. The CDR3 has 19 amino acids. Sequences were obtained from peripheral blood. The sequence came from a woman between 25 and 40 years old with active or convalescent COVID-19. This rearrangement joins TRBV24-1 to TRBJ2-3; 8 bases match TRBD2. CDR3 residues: CATSDSMENAGGSTDTQYF. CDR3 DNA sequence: TGTGCCACCAGTGATTCGATGGAGAACGCGGGAGGCTCCACAGATACGCAGTATTTT.